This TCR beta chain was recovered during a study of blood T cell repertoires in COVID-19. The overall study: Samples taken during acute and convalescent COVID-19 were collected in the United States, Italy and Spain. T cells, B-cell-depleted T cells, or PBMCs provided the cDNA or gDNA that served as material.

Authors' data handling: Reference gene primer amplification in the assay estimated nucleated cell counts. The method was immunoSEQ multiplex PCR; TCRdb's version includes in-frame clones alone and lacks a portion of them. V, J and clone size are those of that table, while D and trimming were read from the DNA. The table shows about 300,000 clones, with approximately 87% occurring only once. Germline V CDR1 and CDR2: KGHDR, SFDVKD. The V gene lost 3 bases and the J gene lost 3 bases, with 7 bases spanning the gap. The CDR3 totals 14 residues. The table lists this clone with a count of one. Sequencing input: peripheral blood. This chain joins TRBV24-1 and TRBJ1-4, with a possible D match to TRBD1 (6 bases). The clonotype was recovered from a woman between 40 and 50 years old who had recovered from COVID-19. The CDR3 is CATSDTGSNEKLFF. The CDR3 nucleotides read TGTGCCACCAGTGATACAGGGTCTAATGAAAAACTGTTTTTT.